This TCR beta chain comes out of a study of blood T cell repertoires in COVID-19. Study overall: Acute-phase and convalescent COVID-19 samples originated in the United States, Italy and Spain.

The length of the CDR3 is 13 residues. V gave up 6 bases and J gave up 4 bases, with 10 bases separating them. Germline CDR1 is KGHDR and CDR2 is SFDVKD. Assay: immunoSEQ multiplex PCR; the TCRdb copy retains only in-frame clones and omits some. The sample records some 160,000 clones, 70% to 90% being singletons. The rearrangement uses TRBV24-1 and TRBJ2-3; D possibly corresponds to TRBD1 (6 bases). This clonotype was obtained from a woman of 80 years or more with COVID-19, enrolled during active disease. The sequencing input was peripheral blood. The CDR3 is CATSRPGADTQYF. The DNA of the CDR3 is TGTGCCACCAGTAGACCAGGGGCAGATACGCAGTATTTT.